A selection of T cell receptor beta chains follows, all from one sample in a study of CD8 T cells in Susac syndrome. TCRdb analysed the immunoSEQ multiplex PCR reads with MiXCR anew, one entry per CDR3 protein. The table includes approximately 120,000 distinct CDR3 sequences, 92% detected once. Sequenced sample: CD4+ T cells from PBMCs. These receptors all come from a human donor in good health. Each CDR3 is given with its conserved first and last residue. The D gene is left open where the match is weak. Some rows mark clone size as missing; the rest say once, few, many or name a class of expanded clone.

d_gene,j_gene,abundance,v_gene,CDR3nt,CDR3aa
-,TRBJ1-5,-,TRBV7-2,TGTGCCAGCAGCTTAAGGTCACCTACTAATCAGCCCCAGCATTTT,CASSLRSPTNQPQHF
-,TRBJ1-1,-,TRBV20-1,TGCAGTACATCAGGTCGGCACGTCGCAGACACTGAAGCTTTCTTT,CSTSGRHVADTEAFF
TRBD2,TRBJ2-3,-,TRBV5-1,TGCGCCAGCAGCTTCCCGGGGGGTGACACAGATACGCAGTATTTT,CASSFPGGDTDTQYF
TRBD2,TRBJ2-7,-,TRBV3-1,TGTGCCAGCAGCCAAGTTCTTTCTAGCGGGAGGGTCGCCCTCGAGCAGTACTTC,CASSQVLSSGRVALEQYF
-,TRBJ2-7,-,TRBV7-2,TGTGCCAGCAGCTTAAGCCCGGGCCAGGCATACGAGCAGTACTTC,CASSLSPGQAYEQYF
-,TRBJ2-7,-,TRBV12-3/TRBV12-4,TGTGCCAGCAGTTTAAACAGGGTCTACGAGCAGTACTTC,CASSLNRVYEQYF
TRBD2,TRBJ2-3,-,TRBV20-1,TGCAGTGCCGAAACCATCTGGACTAGCGGGAGGGATCGAGATACGCAGTATTTT,CSAETIWTSGRDRDTQYF
-,TRBJ1-6,-,TRBV20-1,TGCAGTGCTAGATTCCCGAGTGAAAATTCACCCCTCCACTTT,CSARFPSENSPLHF
TRBD1,TRBJ1-2,-,TRBV5-1,TGCGCCAGCAGCATCGGGACAGCCAGAAGTTATGGCTACACCTTC,CASSIGTARSYGYTF
-,TRBJ2-1,-,TRBV27,TGTGCCAGCAGTTTAGGGATGAATGAGCAGTTCTTC,CASSLGMNEQFF
TRBD2,TRBJ2-3,-,TRBV7-2,TGTGCCAGCAGGAGAACGGGGGGAACAGATACGCAGTATTTT,CASRRTGGTDTQYF
TRBD1,TRBJ2-1,once,TRBV12-5,TGTGCTAGTGGGCGCGACAGGGGCAATGAGCAGTTCTTC,CASGRDRGNEQFF
-,TRBJ2-7,-,TRBV7-2,TGTGCCAGCAGCATAACCGGTTGGCAGGGTACCTACGAGCAGTACTTC,CASSITGWQGTYEQYF
-,TRBJ1-5,-,TRBV7-2,TGTGCCAGCAGCCTGACAGCAGGAGATCAGCCCCAGCATTTT,CASSLTAGDQPQHF
-,TRBJ2-2,-,TRBV7-6,TGTGCCAGCAGCTTAGCGCGAACAGACGAACAATCGCGGACCGGGGAGCTGTTTTTT,CASSLARTDEQSRTGELFF
-,TRBJ2-2,-,TRBV2,TGTGCCAGCAGGGGAAACACCGGGGAGCTGTTTTTT,CASRGNTGELFF
-,TRBJ2-3,-,TRBV7-2,TGTGCCAGCAGCTTCCTTCGGGGGCGAACCACAGATACGCAGTATTTT,CASSFLRGRTTDTQYF
TRBD1,TRBJ1-2,-,TRBV6-5,TGTGCCAGCAGGAGACAGGGTGGGGATGGCTACACCTTC,CASRRQGGDGYTF
-,TRBJ1-1,-,TRBV7-2,TGTGCCAGCAGCGGGGGATGGAACACTGAAGCTTTCTTT,CASSGGWNTEAFF
TRBD2,TRBJ2-3,once,TRBV7-3,TGTGCCAGCAGCCTAACTAGCGGGGGGCTCACAGATACGCAGTATTTT,CASSLTSGGLTDTQYF
TRBD1,TRBJ1-2,few,TRBV6-5,TGTGCCAGCAGTCCCCCGACAGGGGGCGTCTATGGCTACACCTTC,CASSPPTGGVYGYTF